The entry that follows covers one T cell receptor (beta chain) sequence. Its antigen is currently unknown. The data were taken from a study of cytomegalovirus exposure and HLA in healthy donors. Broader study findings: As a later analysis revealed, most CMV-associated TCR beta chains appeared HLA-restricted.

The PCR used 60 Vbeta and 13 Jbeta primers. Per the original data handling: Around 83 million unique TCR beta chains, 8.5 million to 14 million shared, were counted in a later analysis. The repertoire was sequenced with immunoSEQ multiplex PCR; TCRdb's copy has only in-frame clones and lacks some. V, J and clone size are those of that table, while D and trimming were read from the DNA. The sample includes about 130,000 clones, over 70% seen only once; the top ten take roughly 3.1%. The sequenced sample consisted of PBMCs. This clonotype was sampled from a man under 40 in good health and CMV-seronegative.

Here the CDR3 DNA reads TGCGCCAGCAGCCAAGACCCAGGCATAACCTACGAGCAGTACTTC. It translates to CASSQDPGITYEQYF. V and J are TRBV4-1 and TRBJ2-7, with D unclear. The germline V and J ends were trimmed by 0 bases and 2 bases, with 11 bases remaining between them. This CDR3 contains 15 residues. Germline loops: CDR1 MGHRA, CDR2 YSYEKL.